These 12 T cell receptor beta chains were all obtained from the same sample, sequenced in a study of cytomegalovirus exposure and HLA in healthy donors. PCR involved 60 Vbeta and 13 Jbeta primers. Clones were read by immunoSEQ multiplex PCR, and TCRdb kept only the in-frame ones, dropping some. The sample consists of roughly 200,000 clones, 85% to 90% of them appearing once. The sample was PBMCs. The receptors originated from a woman aged 18-30 years in good health and CMV-seronegative.

V and J are TRBV19 and TRBJ1-5, with TRBD1 matching 10 bases. The trim removed 3 bases at V and 3 bases at J, leaving 2 bases unmatched. The germline V gene encodes CDR1 LNHDA and CDR2 SQIVND (reference sequence). The CDR3 length is 15 residues. The CDR3 loop is CASSMGQGINQPQHF. The CDR3 bases are TGTGCCAGTAGTATGGGACAGGGGATCAATCAGCCCCAGCATTTT.

The chain joins TRBV16 to TRBJ2-3; 11 nucleotides agree with TRBD2. Germline V gene sequence: CDR1 KGHSY, CDR2 FQNENV. This CDR3 is 16 amino acids long. J lost 2 bases, V lost 3 bases, and 4 bases had no gene match. In DNA, the CDR3 is TGTGCCAGCAGCCAGCTACTAGCGGGAGACACAGATACGCAGTATTTT. Translated: CASSQLLAGDTDTQYF.

This clone was recorded only once. The J gene is TRBJ1-2, the V gene TRBV7-8; TRBD1 matches at 8 bases. V shed 5 bases, J shed 1 base, and the junction held 9 bases outside the gene matches. This CDR3 is 16 amino acids long. Per germline, CDR1 SGHVS and CDR2 FQNEAQ. The CDR3 sequence: CASSKDRVLDNYGYTF. For the CDR3, the DNA is TGTGCCAGCAGCAAGGACAGGGTCTTAGATAACTATGGCTACACCTTC.

The V and J genes are TRBV5-3 and TRBJ2-1; 12 nucleotides line up with TRBD1. TRBV5-3 is an ORF, and what it does is uncertain. J gave up 6 bases and V 6 bases, and 13 bases lay outside the gene matches. CDR3 size: 17 residues. CDR3 sequence: CARKSSCPGQGANEQFF. Here the CDR3 DNA reads TGTGCCAGAAAGTCCAGCTGTCCGGGACAGGGGGCCAATGAGCAGTTCTTC.

This clone was observed a few times. The chain is built from TRBV7-3 and TRBJ1-1, with 8 bases identical to TRBD1. V was pared by 4 bases and J by 6 bases, with 4 bases of the junction left unmatched. CDR1 and CDR2 (germline): SGHTA, FQGTGA. The length of the CDR3 is 13 residues. The CDR3 region has the DNA TGTGCCAGCAGCTCCCGGGACAGGTCTGAAGCTTTCTTT. Translating gives CASSSRDRSEAFF. Full variable domain (rest looked up from reference TRBV7-3 and TRBJ1-1): GAGVSQTPSNKVTEKGKYVELRCDPISGHTALYWYRQSLGQGPEFLIYFQGTGAADDSGLPNDRFFAVRPEGSVSTLKIQRTERGDSAVYLCASSSRDRSEAFFGQGTRLTVV.

J is TRBJ2-1 and V is TRBV7-2; D is perhaps TRBD1 (6 bases). Germline V gene lookup returns CDR1 SGHTA and CDR2 FQGNSA. The CDR3 is 14 amino acids. Trimming cost V 5 bases and J 5 bases, with 13 bases left between them. CDR3 protein: CASSPSGQHNEQFF. Written as DNA, the CDR3 is TGTGCCAGCAGCCCGAGTGGACAGCACAATGAGCAGTTCTTC.

The V gene is TRBV5-1, the J gene TRBJ2-2, with TRBD1 identical over 8 bases. There are 16 residues in the CDR3. Germline loops: CDR1 SGHRS, CDR2 YFSETQ. The V gene end was trimmed by 0 bases and the J gene end by 1 base; junction bases not matched to a gene: 2. Here the CDR3 DNA reads TGCGCCAGCAGCTTGGCCACAGGGGGGAACACCGGGGAGCTGTTTTTT. Translated, it gives CASSLATGGNTGELFF.

The chain couples TRBV6-1 to TRBJ2-7, with D unclear. Trimming shortened V by 1 base and J by 4 bases, and 8 bases separated the two germline ends. CDR3 length equals 13 residues. Germline lookup yields CDR1 MNHNS and CDR2 SASEGT. The CDR3 loop is CASSEGVVYEQYF. CDR3 nucleotide sequence: TGTGCCAGCAGTGAAGGAGTGGTTTACGAGCAGTACTTC.

The J gene is TRBJ1-1, the V gene TRBV5-1; D is uncertain. CDR3 size: 16 residues. V was cut by 0 bases and J by 4 bases, with 16 bases left in between. CDR1 is SGHRS and CDR2 is YFSETQ in the germline V gene. The DNA for the CDR3 is TGCGCCAGCAGCTTGGTGGCCCTAACGGGGAGCACTGAAGCTTTCTTT. Encoded protein: CASSLVALTGSTEAFF.

The rearrangement joins TRBV15 to TRBJ2-7; D possibly corresponds to TRBD2 (6 bases). Trimming took off 5 bases at V and 2 bases at J, with 13 bases between the two ends. Germline CDR1 reads LNHNV; CDR2 reads YYDKDF (reference sequence). CDR3 length: 14 amino acids. The CDR3 DNA reads TGTGCCACCAGCCCTTCGGGGGTAACCTACGAGCAGTACTTC. Its translation is CATSPSGVTYEQYF.

This sequence joins TRBV11-1 and TRBJ2-7; 7 bases fit TRBD1. The CDR3 consists of 12 residues. The V segment lost 10 bases and the J segment 7 bases; nucleotides outside the gene matches: 10. Germline CDR1 SGHAT, CDR2 FQDESV (reference sequence). The CDR3 spells CATSRDRAEQYF. CDR3 bases: TGTGCCACCTCCCGGGACAGAGCAGAGCAGTACTTC.

The CDR3 region has the DNA TGTGCCAGCAGCCAAGCTCATCAGACTAACTATGGCTACACCTTC. The encoded protein is CASSQAHQTNYGYTF. V usage is TRBV4-2 and J usage is TRBJ1-2; D is unclear. Germline values: CDR1 LGHNA, CDR2 YNFKEQ. This CDR3 is 15 amino acids long. V lost 1 base to trimming and J lost 0 bases, with 9 bases between them.